This TCR beta chain was documented in a study of TIL therapy for anti-PD-1-resistant metastatic lung cancer (dated by TCRdb to the early 2020s). Concerning the study at large: Tumors were collected before any PD-1/PD-L1 blockade, after which patients were given nivolumab, and patients who progressed were given lymphodepletion, an infusion of expanded TIL and IL-2. Enrolled patients had a median age of 54 years (range about 38-85) and a median tumor PD-L1 proportion score of approximately 6.2%. Most of the cohort had lung adenocarcinoma, including a few EGFR-mutant tumors and two ALK-rearranged tumors, and half of the patients were either current or former smokers. A median non-synonymous tumor mutation burden of under 1.9 mutations per megabase was determined across the cohort by whole-exome sequencing. Clonotypes were tracked across tumor, expanded TIL product and serial blood samples by T cell receptor beta sequencing of tumor and peripheral blood.

Read against the paper, the sample's time point label means: pre-treatment sample, taken before nivolumab and TIL therapy. Adults with stage 4 NSCLC were enrolled in a dual-center phase I trial from 2017 to early 2020. Samples came from a single-arm, open-label phase I trial of tumor-infiltrating lymphocyte therapy with nivolumab in advanced non-small cell lung cancer. Blood mononuclear cells from EDTA tubes were isolated by Ficoll gradient, snap-frozen as pellets, and DNA was extracted with a Qiagen mini-prep kit. On the study overall, not on this receptor specifically: The study protocol defined all tumor marker inferences as exploratory. The cohort was highly selected, including more treatment-naive, never-smoker and oncogene-addicted patients than is typical, which limits generalizability. Clonotypes from the infused TIL partially replaced the baseline peripheral repertoire and then declined over months, and persistence showed no apparent association with response.

From a lookup of the germline V gene, CDR1 and CDR2 are SGHTA and FQGNSA. V ends up 5 bases short and J 6 bases short, with an unmatched junction base count of 11. Spanning cysteine to phenylalanine, the CDR3 consists of 15 amino acids. The entry retains the CDR3 DNA only, 45 bases that are in frame from base 1. TCR beta CDR3 regions were amplified from genomic DNA with the immunoSEQ v3 hsTCRB kit using bias-controlled multiplex PCR. TCR libraries were sequenced on an Illumina NextSeq 500 to 1.5 million to 2.5 million read pairs for survey level or roughly 4.5-6 million for deep level. As for the original processing: V, D and J genes were assigned, non-productive sequences were removed, and clonality was reported by immunoSEQ Analyzer software. Repertoires were compared by productive Simpson clonality and by the Morisita overlap index of productive TRB rearrangements between infused TIL and blood. Absolute clonotype counts in blood were estimated as lymphocyte count times CD3+ fraction times the clone's productive frequency. TCRdb's version of the immuneACCESS table is confined to in-frame rearrangements and falls short of the full clone set. An unresolved V gene accounts for under half of the shortfall where checked; the remainder is of unknown origin. The V and J calls and clone size come from that table; D and trimming were worked out from the DNA. The sample table shows 9,000 to 15,000 clones, and more than 75% are seen once. The ten largest make up around 9.1% of the sample.

Concerning this clone itself: This clone's antigen is unknown. Qualities for individual bases were not recorded, and no much larger clone is one base off.

Recombination connected TRBV7-2 to TRBJ2-3, and 7 bases in between align with TRBD2. Sequenced here: blood, sampled at baseline. The TCR was taken from a person between 30 and 80 years old with non-small cell lung cancer. This receptor has the CDR3 CASSVVAGPRDTQYF. The DNA is as follows: TGTGCCAGCAGCGTTGTAGCGGGCCCCCGCGATACGCAGTATTTT.